This TCR beta chain derives from a study of control samples from healthy donors and cancer patients. Looked up from germline, CDR1 is LNHDA and CDR2 is SQIVND (reference sequence). Trimming took off 3 bases at V and 8 bases at J, with 17 bases between the two ends. The CDR3 runs 16 residues. Sequencing used immunoSEQ multiplex PCR; TCRdb keeps in-frame clones, though not all of them. The sample holds some 94,000 clones, about 89% seen once. The rearrangement joins TRBV19 to TRBJ1-6, with a tentative D call TRBD1 (6 bases). The sequenced sample was PBMCs. This clonotype was obtained from a woman in her forties or fifties with colorectal cancer. This CDR3 is CASSILRAGADSPLHF. The CDR3, as DNA: TGTGCCAGTAGTATTTTGAGGGCAGGGGCGGATTCACCCCTCCACTTT.